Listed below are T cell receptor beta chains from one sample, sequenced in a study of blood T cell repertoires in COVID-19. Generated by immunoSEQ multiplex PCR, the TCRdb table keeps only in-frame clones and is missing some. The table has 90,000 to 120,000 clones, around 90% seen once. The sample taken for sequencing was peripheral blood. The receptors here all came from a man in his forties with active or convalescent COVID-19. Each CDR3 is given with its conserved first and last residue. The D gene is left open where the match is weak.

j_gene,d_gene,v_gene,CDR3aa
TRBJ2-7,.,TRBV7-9,CASSLLSPDEQYF
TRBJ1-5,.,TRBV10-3,CAIRGLNQPQHF
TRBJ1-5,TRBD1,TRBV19,CASSSVTGKQPQHF
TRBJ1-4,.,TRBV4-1,CASSRPGTGGEKLFF
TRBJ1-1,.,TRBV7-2,CASSSGGAVNTEAFF
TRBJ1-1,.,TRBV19,CASSAPGTPDTEAFF
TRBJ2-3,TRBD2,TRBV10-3,CAITAGGFGDTQYF
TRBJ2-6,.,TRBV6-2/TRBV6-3,CASIPLSGANVLTF
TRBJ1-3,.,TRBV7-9,CASSSTSGILSGNTIYF
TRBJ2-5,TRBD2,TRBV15,CATSREGLWTRGSETQYF
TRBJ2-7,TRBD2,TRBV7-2,CASRGGPHEQYF
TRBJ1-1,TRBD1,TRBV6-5,CASRGQWRTEAFF
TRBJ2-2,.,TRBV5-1,CASSLASANTGELFF
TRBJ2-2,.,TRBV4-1,CASSPLGDPWYTGELFF
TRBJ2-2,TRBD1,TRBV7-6,CASSSPGQGASGELFF
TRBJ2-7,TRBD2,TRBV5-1,CASRPTLVQRDYEQYF
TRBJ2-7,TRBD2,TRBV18,CASSPGWGGGRASEQYF
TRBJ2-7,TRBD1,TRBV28,CASSYFGQGDSEQYF
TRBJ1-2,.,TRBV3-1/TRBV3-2,CASSQNWREVGGYTF
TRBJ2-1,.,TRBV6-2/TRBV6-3,CASSLLGIEQFF
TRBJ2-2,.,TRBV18,CASSLEISTGELFF
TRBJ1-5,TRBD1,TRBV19,CATSDRGGQPQHF
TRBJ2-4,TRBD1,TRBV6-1,CASSEGDRRIQYF
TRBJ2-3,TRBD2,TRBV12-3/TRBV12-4,CATRAGVTDTQYF
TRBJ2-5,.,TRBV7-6,CASSLGQGRGETQYF
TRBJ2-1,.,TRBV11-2,CASRSSSNEQFF
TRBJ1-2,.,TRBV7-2,CASSQEGAGRYGYTF
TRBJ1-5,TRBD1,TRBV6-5,CASAGQGVNQPQHF
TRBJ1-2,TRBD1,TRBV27,CASSGLPQAGGDYGYTF
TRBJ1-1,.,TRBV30,CAWSPRGGATEAFF
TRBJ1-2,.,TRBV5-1,CASSLGDIRVGYGYTF
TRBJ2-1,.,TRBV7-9,CASSLDLSYNEQFF
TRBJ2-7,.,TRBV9,CASSARGTDTYEQYF
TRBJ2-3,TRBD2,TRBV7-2,CASSPGLAGGGDTQYF
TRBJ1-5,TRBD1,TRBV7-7,CASSLGVAGGNQPQHF
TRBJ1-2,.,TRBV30,CAWSVVGRGYTF
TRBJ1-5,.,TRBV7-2,CASSLEGLGLQPQHF
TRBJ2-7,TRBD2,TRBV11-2,CASSPIRGGSSYEQYF